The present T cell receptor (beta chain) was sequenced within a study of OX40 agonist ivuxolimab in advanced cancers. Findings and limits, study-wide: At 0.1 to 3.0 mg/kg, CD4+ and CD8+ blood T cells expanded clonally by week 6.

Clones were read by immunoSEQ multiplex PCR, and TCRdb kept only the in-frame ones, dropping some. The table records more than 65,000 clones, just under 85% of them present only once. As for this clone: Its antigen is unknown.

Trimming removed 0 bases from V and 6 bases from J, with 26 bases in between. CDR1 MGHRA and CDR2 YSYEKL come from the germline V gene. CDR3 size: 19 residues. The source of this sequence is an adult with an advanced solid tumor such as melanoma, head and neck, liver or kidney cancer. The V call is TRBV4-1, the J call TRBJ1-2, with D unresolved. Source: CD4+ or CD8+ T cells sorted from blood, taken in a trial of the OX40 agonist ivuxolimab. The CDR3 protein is CASSQDEFADPRAGDGYTF. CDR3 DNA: TGCGCCAGCAGCCAAGATGAGTTTGCAGACCCAAGGGCCGGGGATGGCTACACCTTC.